The 6 T cell receptor beta chains in this list originate from one sample, sequenced in a study of OX40 agonist ivuxolimab in advanced cancers. TCRdb keeps only in-frame clones here, not all; method: immunoSEQ multiplex PCR. Of tens of thousands of clones listed, roughly nine tenths were seen once; the top ten hold roughly 1.9%. The material sequenced was CD4+ or CD8+ T cells sorted from blood, taken in a trial of the OX40 agonist ivuxolimab. These receptors originate from an adult with an advanced solid tumor such as melanoma, head and neck, liver or kidney cancer.

This clone appeared a single time. This sequence joins TRBV11-3 and TRBJ2-1; no clear D gene. Germline CDR1 is SGHNT and CDR2 is YENEEA. The CDR3 extends over 13 amino acids. Trimming left V 1 base short and J 6 bases short, with 7 bases between. CDR3 nucleotide sequence: TGTGCCAGCAGCTTAGGCGATCGCAATGAGCAGTTCTTC. It encodes CASSLGDRNEQFF.

This clone has only a few counts. Sequence at one end of the junction differs from germline and may be a read error. The rearrangement joins TRBV19 to TRBJ1-1; no clear D gene. CDR1 and CDR2 from the germline V gene are LNHDA and SQIVND (reference sequence). This CDR3 comprises 14 residues. CDR3 loop: CASSATNGNSEAFF. CDR3 sequence (DNA): TGTGCCAGTAGTGCAACGAATGGGAACTCTGAAGCTTTCTTT.

V usage is TRBV7-9 and J usage is TRBJ1-1; D gene ambiguous. Germline CDR1 SEHNR, CDR2 FQNEAQ (reference sequence). This CDR3 has 14 amino acids. V was cut by 1 base and J by 4 bases, with 10 bases left in between. The chain's CDR3 is CASSLGLVRTEAFF. For the CDR3, the DNA is TGTGCCAGCAGCTTAGGTCTGGTTCGCACTGAAGCTTTCTTT.

The table lists this clone with a few counts. This chain uses TRBV10-3 with TRBJ2-7, with D perhaps matching TRBD1 or TRBD2 (5 bases each). The length of the CDR3 is 16 residues. Germline CDR1 reads ENHRY; CDR2 reads SYGVKD. Trimming took 2 bases from V and 2 from J, leaving 16 bases between them. The CDR3 region has the DNA TGTGCCATCAGTGAGCGGCCCGGGACGGGACCCTACGAGCAGTACTTC. Its protein is CAISERPGTGPYEQYF.

This sequence joins TRBV7-9 and TRBJ2-1, with D tentatively TRBD2 (6 bases). Trimming removed 4 bases at V and 7 bases at J, with 8 bases between. The CDR3 consists of 12 residues. Germline V gene data show CDR1 as SEHNR and CDR2 as FQNEAQ (reference sequence). The CDR3 loop reads CASSSSANEQFF. The CDR3 DNA sequence: TGTGCCAGCAGCTCTAGCGCGAATGAGCAGTTCTTC.

This clone was observed a single time. The V call is TRBV18, the J call TRBJ2-7; 10 bases map to TRBD1. Per germline, CDR1 KGHSH and CDR2 LQKENI. The CDR3 runs 15 residues. The ends lost 2 bases at V and 5 bases at J; junction bases unmatched: 6. CDR3: CASSPAGQGGDEQYF. For the CDR3, the DNA is TGTGCCAGCTCACCAGCCGGACAGGGGGGCGACGAGCAGTACTTC.